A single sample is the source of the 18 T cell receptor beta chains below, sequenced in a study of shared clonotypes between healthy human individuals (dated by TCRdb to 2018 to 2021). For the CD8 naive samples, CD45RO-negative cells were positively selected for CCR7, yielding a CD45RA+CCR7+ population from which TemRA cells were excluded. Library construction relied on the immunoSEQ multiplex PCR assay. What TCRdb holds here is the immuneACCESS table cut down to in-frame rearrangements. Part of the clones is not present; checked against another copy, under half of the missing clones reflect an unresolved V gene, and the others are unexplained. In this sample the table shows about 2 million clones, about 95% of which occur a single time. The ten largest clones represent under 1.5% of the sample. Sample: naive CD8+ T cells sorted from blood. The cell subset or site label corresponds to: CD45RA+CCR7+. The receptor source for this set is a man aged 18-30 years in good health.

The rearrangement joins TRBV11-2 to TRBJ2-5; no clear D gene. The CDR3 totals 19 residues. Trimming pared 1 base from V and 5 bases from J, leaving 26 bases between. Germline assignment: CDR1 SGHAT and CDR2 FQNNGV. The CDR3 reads CASSLVPAPTLNYWETQYF. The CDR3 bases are TGTGCCAGCAGCTTAGTGCCCGCCCCCACCCTCAACTACTGGGAGACCCAGTACTTC.

DNA for the CDR3: TGTGCCAGCAGTTTTATAGGTTCTGGAGGGGTTGGGGGCAATGAGCAGTTCTTC. This translates into CASSFIGSGGVGGNEQFF. The rearrangement links TRBV27 to TRBJ2-1, with D possibly matching TRBD2 (6 bases). Trimming cost V 3 bases and J 6 bases, with 24 bases left between them. The CDR3 consists of 18 residues. CDR1 is MNHEY and CDR2 is SMNVEV in the germline V gene (reference sequence).

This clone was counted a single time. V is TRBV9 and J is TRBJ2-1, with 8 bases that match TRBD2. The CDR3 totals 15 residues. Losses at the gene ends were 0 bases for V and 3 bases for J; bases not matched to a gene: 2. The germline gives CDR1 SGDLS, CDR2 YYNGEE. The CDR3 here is CASSVDLAGYNEQFF. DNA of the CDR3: TGTGCCAGCAGCGTAGATCTAGCGGGCTACAATGAGCAGTTCTTC.

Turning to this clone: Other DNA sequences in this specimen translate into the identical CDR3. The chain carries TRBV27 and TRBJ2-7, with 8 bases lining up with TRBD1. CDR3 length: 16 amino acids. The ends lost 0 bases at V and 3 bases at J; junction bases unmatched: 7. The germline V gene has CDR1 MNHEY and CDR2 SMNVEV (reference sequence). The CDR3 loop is CASSLSPGTGNYEQYF. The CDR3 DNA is TGTGCCAGCAGTTTATCTCCTGGGACAGGCAACTACGAGCAGTACTTC.

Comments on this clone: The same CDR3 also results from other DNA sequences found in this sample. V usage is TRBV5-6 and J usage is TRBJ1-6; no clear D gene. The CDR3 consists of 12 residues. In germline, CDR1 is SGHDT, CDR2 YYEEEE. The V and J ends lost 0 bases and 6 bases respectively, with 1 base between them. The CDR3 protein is CASSLVNSPLHF. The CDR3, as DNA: TGTGCCAGCAGCTTGGTTAATTCACCCCTCCACTTT.

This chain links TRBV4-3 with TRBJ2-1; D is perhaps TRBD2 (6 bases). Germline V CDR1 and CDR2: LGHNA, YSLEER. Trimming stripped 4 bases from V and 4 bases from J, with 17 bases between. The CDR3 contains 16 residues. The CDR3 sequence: CASSPSRTNTYNEQFF. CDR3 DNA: TGCGCCAGCAGCCCCTCAAGGACTAACACTTACAATGAGCAGTTCTTC.

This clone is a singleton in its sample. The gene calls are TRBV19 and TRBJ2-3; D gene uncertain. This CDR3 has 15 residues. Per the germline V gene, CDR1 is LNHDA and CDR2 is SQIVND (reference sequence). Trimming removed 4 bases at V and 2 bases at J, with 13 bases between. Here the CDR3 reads CASSTSRFPTDTQYF. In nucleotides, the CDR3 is TGTGCCAGTAGTACCTCCCGGTTCCCCACAGATACGCAGTATTTT. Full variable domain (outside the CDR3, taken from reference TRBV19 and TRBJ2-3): DGGITQSPKYLFRKEGQNVTLSCEQNLNHDAMYWYRQDPGQGLRLIYYSQIVNDFQKGDIAEGYSVSREKKESFPLTVTSAQKNPTAFYLCASSTSRFPTDTQYFGPGTRLTVL.

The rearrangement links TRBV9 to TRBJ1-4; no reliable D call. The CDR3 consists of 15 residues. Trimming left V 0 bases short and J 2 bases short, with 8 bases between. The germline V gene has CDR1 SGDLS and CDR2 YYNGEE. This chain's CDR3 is CASSVESGTNEKLFF. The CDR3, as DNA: TGTGCCAGCAGCGTAGAGTCCGGTACTAATGAAAAACTGTTTTTT.

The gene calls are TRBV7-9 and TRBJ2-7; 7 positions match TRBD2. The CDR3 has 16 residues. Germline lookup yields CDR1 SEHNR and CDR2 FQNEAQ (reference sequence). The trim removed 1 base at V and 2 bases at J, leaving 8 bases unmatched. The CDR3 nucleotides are TGTGCCAGCAGCTTAGTTGGCCTAGCGGCCCCCTACGAGCAGTACTTC. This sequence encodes CASSLVGLAAPYEQYF.

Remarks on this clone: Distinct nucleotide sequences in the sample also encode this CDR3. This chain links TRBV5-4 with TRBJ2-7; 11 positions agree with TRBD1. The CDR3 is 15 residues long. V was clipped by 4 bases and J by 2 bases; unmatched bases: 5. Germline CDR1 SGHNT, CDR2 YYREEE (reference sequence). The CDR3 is CASSPGTGGPYEQYF. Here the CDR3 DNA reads TGTGCCAGCAGCCCCGGGACAGGGGGACCCTACGAGCAGTACTTC.

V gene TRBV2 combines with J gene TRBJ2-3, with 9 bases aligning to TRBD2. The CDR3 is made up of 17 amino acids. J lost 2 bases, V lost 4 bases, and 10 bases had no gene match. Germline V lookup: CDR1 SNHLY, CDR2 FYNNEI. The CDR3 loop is CASSGEVLAGDTDTQYF. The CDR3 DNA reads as TGTGCCAGCAGTGGGGAAGTGTTAGCGGGGGACACAGATACGCAGTATTTT.

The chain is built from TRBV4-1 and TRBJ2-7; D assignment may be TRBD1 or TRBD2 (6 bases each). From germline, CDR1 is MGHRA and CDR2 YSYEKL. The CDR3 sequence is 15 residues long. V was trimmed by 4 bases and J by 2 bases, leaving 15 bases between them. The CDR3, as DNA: TGCGCCAGCAGCCTGTTAGGGGGGCTCCCCTACGAGCAGTACTTC. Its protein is CASSLLGGLPYEQYF.

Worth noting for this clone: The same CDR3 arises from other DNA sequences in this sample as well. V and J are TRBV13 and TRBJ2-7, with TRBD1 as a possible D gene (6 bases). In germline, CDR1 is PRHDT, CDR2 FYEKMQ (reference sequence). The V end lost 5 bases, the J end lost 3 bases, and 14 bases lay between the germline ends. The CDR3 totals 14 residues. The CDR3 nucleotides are TGTGCCAGCAGCCCCGGGACAAATTTCTACGAGCAGTACTTC. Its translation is CASSPGTNFYEQYF.

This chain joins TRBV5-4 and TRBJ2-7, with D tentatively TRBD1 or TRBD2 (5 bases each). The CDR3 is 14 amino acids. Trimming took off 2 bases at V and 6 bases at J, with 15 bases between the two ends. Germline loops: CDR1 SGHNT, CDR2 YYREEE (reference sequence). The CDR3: CASSFGPGPGEQYF. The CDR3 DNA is TGTGCCAGCAGCTTCGGCCCGGGACCTGGCGAGCAGTACTTC.

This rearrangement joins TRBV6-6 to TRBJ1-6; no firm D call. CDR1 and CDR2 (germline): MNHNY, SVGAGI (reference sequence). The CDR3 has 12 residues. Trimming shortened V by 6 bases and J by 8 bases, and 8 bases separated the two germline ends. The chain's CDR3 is CASSASYSPLHF. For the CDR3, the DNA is TGTGCCAGCAGCGCCAGTTATTCACCCCTCCACTTT.

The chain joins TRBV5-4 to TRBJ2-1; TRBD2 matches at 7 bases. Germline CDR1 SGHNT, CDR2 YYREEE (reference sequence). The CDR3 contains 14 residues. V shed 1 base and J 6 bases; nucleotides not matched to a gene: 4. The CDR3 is CASSLWDYVNEQFF. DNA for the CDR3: TGTGCCAGCAGCTTGTGGGACTATGTCAATGAGCAGTTCTTC.

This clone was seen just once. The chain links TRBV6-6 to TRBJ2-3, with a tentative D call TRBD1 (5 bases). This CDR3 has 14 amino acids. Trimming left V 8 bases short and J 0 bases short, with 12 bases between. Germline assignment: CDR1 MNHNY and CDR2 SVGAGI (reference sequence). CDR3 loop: CASDWGTSTDTQYF. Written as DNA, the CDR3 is TGTGCCAGCGATTGGGGCACCAGCACAGATACGCAGTATTTT.

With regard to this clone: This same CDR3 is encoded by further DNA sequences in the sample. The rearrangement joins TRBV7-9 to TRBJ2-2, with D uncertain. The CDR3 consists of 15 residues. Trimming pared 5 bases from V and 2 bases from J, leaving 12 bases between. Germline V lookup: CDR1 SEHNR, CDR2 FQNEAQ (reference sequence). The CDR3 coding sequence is TGTGCCAGCAGCCCCCGCGGACCCAACACCGGGGAGCTGTTTTTT. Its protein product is CASSPRGPNTGELFF.